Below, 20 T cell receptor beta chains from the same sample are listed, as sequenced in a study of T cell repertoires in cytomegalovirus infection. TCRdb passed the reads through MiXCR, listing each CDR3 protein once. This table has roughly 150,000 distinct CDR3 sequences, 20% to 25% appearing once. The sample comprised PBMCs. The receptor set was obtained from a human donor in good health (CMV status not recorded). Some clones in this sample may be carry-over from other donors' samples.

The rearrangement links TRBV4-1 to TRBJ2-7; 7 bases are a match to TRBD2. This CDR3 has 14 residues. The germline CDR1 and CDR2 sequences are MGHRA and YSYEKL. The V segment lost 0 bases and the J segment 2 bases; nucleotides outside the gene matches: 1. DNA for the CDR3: TGCGCCAGCAGCCAAGAGGGGGGGGCCTACGAGCAGTACTTC. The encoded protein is CASSQEGGAYEQYF.

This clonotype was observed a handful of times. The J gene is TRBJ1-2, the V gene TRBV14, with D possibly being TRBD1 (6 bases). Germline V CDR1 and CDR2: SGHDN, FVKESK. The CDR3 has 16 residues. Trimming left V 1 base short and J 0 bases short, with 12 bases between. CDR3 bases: TGTGCCAGCAGCCAAGTGGGGGGCAGCTCTAACTATGGCTACACCTTC. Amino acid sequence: CASSQVGGSSNYGYTF.

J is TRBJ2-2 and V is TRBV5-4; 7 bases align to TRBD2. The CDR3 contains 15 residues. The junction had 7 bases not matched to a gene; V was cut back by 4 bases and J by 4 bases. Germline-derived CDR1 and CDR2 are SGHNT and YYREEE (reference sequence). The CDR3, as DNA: TGTGCCAGCAGCCCCGCTAGCGGAACCACCGGGGAGCTGTTTTTT. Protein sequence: CASSPASGTTGELFF.

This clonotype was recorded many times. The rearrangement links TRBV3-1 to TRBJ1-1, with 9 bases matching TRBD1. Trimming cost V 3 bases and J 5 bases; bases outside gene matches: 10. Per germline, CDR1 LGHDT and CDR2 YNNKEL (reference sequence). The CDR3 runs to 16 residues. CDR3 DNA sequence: TGTGCCAGCAGCCAGCCCACCGGGACAGGGATAACTGAAGCTTTCTTT. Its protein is CASSQPTGTGITEAFF.

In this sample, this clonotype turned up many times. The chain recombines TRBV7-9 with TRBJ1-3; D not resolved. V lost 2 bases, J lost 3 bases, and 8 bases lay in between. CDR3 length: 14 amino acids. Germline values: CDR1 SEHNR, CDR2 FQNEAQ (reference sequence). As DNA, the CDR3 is TGTGCCAGCAGCTTACCAGAGGATGGAAACACCATATATTTT. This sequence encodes CASSLPEDGNTIYF.

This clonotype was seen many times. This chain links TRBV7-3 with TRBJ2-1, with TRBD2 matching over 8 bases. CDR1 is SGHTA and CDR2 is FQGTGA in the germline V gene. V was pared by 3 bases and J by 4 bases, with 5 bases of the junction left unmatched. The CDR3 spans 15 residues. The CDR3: CASSLTSASYNEQFF. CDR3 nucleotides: TGTGCCAGCAGCTTGACTAGCGCCTCGTACAATGAGCAGTTCTTC.

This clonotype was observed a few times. DNA for the CDR3: TGTGCCAGCAGCTTAGAGGGGGACAGGGAATGGCTCTATGGCTACACCTTC. Translated, it gives CASSLEGDREWLYGYTF. The V and J genes are TRBV7-9 and TRBJ1-2; 9 nucleotides align to TRBD1. The germline V gene has CDR1 SEHNR and CDR2 FQNEAQ (reference sequence). Trimming removed 1 base from V and 4 bases from J; junction bases left unmatched: 10. The CDR3 extends over 17 amino acids.

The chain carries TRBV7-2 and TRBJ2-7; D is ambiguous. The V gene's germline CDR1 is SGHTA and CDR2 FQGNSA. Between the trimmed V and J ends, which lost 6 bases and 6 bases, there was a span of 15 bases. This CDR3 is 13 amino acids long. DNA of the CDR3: TGTGCCAGCAGGTATCGGGTAGAGGTCGAGCAGTACTTC. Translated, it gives CASRYRVEVEQYF.

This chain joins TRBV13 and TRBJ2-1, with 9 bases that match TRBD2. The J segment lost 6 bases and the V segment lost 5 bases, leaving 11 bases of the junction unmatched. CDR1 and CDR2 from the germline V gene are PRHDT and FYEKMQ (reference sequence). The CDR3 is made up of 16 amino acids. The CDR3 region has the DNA TGTGCCAGCAGCCCGATAGCGGGAGAAGGGCCCAATGAGCAGTTCTTC. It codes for CASSPIAGEGPNEQFF.

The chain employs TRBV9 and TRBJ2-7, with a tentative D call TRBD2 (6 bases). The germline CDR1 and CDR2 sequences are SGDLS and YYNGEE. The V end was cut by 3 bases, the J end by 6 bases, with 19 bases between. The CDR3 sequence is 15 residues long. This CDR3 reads CASSERASALSEQYF. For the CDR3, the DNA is TGTGCCAGCAGCGAAAGGGCTAGCGCGTTGTCCGAGCAGTACTTC. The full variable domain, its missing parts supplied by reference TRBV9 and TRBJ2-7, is DSGVTQTPKHLITATGQRVTLRCSPRSGDLSVYWYQQSLDQGLQFLIQYYNGEERAKGNILERFSAQQFPDLHSELNLSSLELGDSALYFCASSERASALSEQYFGPGTRLTVT.

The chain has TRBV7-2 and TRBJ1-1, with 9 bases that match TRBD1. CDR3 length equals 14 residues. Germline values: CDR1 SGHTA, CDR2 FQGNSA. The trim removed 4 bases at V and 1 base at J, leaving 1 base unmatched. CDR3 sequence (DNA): TGTGCCAGCAGCTCACAGGGGGCGAACACTGAAGCTTTCTTT. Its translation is CASSSQGANTEAFF.

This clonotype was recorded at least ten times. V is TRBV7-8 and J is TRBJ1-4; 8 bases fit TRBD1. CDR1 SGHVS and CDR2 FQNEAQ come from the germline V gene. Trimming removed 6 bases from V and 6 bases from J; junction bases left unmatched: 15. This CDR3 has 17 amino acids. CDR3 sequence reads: CASRDRGGRTWDEKLFF. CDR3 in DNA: TGTGCCAGCAGAGACAGGGGCGGCCGAACTTGGGATGAAAAACTGTTTTTT.

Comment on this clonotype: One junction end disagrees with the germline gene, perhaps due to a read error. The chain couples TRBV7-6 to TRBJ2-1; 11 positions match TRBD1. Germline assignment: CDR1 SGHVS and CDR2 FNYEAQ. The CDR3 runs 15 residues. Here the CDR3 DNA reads TGTGCTAGCAGCCTTAGTTGGGACAGGGGGGGTGAGCAGTTCTTC. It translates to CASSLSWDRGGEQFF.

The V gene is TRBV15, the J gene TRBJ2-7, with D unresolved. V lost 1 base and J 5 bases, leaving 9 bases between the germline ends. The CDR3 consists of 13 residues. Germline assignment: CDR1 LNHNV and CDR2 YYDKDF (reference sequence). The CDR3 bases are TGTGCCACCAGCAGAGCTTTATTGAACGAGCAGTACTTC. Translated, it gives CATSRALLNEQYF.

The CDR3 nucleotides read TGTGCCAGTAGACCGGACAGGGCTGGGAATTACGAGACCCAGTACTTC. This encodes CASRPDRAGNYETQYF. The J gene is TRBJ2-5, the V gene TRBV19; 8 bases fit TRBD1. J lost 5 bases, V lost 6 bases, and 14 bases had no gene match. The CDR3 is made up of 16 amino acids. Germline CDR1 and CDR2: LNHDA and SQIVND (reference sequence). Complete variable domain (other parts from reference TRBV19 and TRBJ2-5): DGGITQSPKYLFRKEGQNVTLSCEQNLNHDAMYWYRQDPGQGLRLIYYSQIVNDFQKGDIAEGYSVSREKKESFPLTVTSAQKNPTAFYLCASRPDRAGNYETQYFGPGTRLLVL.

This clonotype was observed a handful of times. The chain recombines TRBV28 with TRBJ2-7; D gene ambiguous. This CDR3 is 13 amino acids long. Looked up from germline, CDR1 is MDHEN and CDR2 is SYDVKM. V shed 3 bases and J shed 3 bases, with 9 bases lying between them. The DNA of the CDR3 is TGTGCCAGCAGTTTGGATACCTTCTACGAGCAGTACTTC. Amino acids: CASSLDTFYEQYF.

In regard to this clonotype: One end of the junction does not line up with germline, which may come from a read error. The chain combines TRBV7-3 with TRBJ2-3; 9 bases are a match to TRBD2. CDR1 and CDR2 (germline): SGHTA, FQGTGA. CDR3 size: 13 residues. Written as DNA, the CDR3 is TGTGTCAGCAGTAGCGGGAGAACAGATACGCAGTATTTT. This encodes CVSSSGRTDTQYF.

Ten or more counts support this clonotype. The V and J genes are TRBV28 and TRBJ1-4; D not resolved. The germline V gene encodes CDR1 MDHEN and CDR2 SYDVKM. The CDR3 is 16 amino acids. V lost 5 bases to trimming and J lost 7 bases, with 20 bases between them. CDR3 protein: CASSIEMGRSPEKLFF. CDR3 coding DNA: TGTGCCAGCAGTATAGAGATGGGCAGGTCTCCTGAAAAACTGTTTTTT.

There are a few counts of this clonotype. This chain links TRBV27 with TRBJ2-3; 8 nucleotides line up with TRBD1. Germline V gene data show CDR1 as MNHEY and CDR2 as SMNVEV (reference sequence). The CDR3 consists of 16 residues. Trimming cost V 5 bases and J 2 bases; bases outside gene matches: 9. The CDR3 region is CASSGDRGINTDTQYF. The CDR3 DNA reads TGTGCCAGCAGTGGTGACAGGGGAATCAACACAGATACGCAGTATTTT.

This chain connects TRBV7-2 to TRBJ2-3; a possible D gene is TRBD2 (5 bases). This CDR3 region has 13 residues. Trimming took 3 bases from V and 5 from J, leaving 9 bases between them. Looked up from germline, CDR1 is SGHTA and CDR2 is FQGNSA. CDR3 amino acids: CASSLAAEDTQYF. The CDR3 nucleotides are TGTGCCAGCAGCTTGGCAGCGGAAGATACGCAGTATTTT.